The present TCR beta chain was sequenced within a study of graft-versus-host responses after intestinal transplantation. Produced via immunoSEQ multiplex PCR; TCRdb's table is partial and in-frame only. The table shows roughly 25,000 clones, with 85% to 95% occurring only once. Per germline, CDR1 MGHRA and CDR2 YSYEKL. The CDR3 consists of 17 residues. Trimming left V 4 bases short and J 0 bases short, with 16 bases between. The V and J genes are TRBV4-1 and TRBJ2-1; no definite D call. The starting material was PBMCs, obtained approximately 38 days after intestinal transplant. The clonotype was recovered from a human patient who received an intestinal transplant, so some T cells may come from the graft donor. CDR3: CASSPQPLVSSYNEQFF. The CDR3 bases are TGCGCCAGCAGCCCACAACCCCTAGTGTCCTCCTACAATGAGCAGTTCTTC.